The subject of this entry is one TCR beta chain. Its antigen is as yet unknown. The data derive from a study of OX40 agonist ivuxolimab in advanced cancers. About the research overall: Ivuxolimab is an agonistic anti-OX40 (CD134) antibody, and patients were treated with it. Study results and limitations: On average, CD8+ T cells had more expanded clones than CD4+. Within 6 weeks, CD4+ and CD8+ blood T cells expanded clonally at 0.1 to 3.0 mg/kg.

Sequenced by immunoSEQ multiplex PCR; TCRdb stores in-frame clones only, minus some. The top ten hold around 1.8% of the sample, which has 91,000 or so clones, 65% to 90% seen once. This TCR was sampled from an adult with an advanced solid tumor such as melanoma, head and neck, liver or kidney cancer. The sample consisted of CD4+ or CD8+ T cells sorted from blood, taken in a trial of the OX40 agonist ivuxolimab.

Here the CDR3 DNA reads TGTGCCAGCAGCCAAGATGCCGGTGGGGGAGCGGGAGGACTTTGGGAGCAGTACTTC. Its translation is CASSQDAGGGAGGLWEQYF. The chain uses TRBV4-2 and TRBJ2-7; 9 nucleotides agree with TRBD2. From germline, CDR1 is LGHNA and CDR2 YNFKEQ. Trimming took 0 bases from V and 7 from J; bases not matched to a gene: 19. This CDR3 has 19 residues.